The 2 T cell receptor beta chains below come from one sample, sequenced in a study of blood T cells in healthy people across ages. A second PCR of roughly 7 to 11 cycles used a sample-barcoded 5' primer and a J-beta primer mix. TCRdb re-derived calls from the 5' RACE reads in MiXCR, one entry per CDR3 protein. The repertoire holds approximately 800,000 distinct CDR3 sequences, roughly 25% seen once, with under 4.5% in the top ten. These records were also assigned to another study, of T cells of mothers and their children.

Sequencing input: blood. The origin of the receptors is a boy aged 5 to 17 in good health.

This clonotype was seen only a few times. The chain recombines TRBV27 with TRBJ2-7; 8 nucleotides line up with TRBD1. CDR3 length: 14 amino acids. Germline V gene sequence: CDR1 MNHEY, CDR2 SMNVEV (reference sequence). V was clipped by 1 base and J by 4 bases; unmatched bases: 3. The CDR3 sequence is CASSLLDRVYEQYF. For the CDR3, the DNA is TGTGCCAGCAGTTTATTGGACAGGGTGTACGAGCAGTACTTC.

Worth noting for this clonotype: One end of the junction varies from germline; a read error may be responsible. The chain carries TRBV18 and TRBJ2-1, with 8 bases that match TRBD1. The J call may be mistaken, given a closer DNA end match to TRBJ2-7. Germline V CDR1 and CDR2: KGHSH, LQKENI. CDR3 length equals 15 residues. CDR3 residues: CASSPPATGAYEQYF. CDR3 bases: TGTGCCAGCTCCCCACCGGCGACAGGGGCCTACGAGCAGTACTTC.